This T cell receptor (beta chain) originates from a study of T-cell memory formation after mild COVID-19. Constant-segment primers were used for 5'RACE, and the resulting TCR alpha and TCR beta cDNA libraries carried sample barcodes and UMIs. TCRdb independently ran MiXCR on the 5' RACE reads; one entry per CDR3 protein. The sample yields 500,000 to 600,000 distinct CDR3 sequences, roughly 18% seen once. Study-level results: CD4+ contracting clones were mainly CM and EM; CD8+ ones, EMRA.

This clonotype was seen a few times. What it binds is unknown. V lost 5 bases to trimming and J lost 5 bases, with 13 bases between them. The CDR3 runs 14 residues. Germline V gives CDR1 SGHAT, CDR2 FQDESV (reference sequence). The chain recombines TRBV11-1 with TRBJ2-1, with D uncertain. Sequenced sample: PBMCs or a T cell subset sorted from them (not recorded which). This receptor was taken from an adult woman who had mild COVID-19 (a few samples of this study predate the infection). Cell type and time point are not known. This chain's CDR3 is CASSQPVRDNEQFF. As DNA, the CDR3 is TGTGCCAGCAGCCAACCCGTGCGAGACAATGAGCAGTTCTTC. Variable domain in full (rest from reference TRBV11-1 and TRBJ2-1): EAEVAQSPRYKITEKSQAVAFWCDPISGHATLYWYRQILGQGPELLVQFQDESVVDDSQLPKDRFSAERLKGVDSTLKIQPAELGDSAMYLCASSQPVRDNEQFFGPGTRLTVL.